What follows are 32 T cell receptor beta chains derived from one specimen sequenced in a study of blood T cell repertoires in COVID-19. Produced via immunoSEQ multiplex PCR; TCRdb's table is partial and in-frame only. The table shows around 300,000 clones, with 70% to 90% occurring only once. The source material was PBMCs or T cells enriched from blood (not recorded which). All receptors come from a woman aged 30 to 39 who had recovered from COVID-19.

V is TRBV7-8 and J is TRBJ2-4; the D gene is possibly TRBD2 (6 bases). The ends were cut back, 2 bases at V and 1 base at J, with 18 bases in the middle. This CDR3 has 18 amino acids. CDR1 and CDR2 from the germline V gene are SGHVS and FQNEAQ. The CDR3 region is CASSLQRAPVGAKNIQYF. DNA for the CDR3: TGTGCCAGCAGCTTACAGCGGGCCCCCGTCGGGGCCAAAAACATTCAGTACTTC. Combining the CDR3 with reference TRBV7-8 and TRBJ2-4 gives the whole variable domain GAGVSQSPRYKVAKRGQDVALRCDPISGHVSLFWYQQALGQGPEFLTYFQNEAQLDKSGLPSDRFFAERPEGSVSTLKIQRTQQEDSAVYLCASSLQRAPVGAKNIQYFGAGTRLSVL.

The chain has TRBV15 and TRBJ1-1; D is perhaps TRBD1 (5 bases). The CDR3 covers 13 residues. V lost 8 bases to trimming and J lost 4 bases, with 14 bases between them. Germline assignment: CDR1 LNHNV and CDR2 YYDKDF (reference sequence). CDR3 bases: TGTGCCACCCGTAAAACGGGGGTCACTGAAGCTTTCTTT. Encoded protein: CATRKTGVTEAFF.

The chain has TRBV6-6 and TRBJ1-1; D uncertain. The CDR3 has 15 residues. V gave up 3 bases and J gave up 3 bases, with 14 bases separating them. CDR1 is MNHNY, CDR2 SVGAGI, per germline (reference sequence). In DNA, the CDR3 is TGTGCCAGCAGTTATAGAGGGATAAAGTACACTGAAGCTTTCTTT. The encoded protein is CASSYRGIKYTEAFF.

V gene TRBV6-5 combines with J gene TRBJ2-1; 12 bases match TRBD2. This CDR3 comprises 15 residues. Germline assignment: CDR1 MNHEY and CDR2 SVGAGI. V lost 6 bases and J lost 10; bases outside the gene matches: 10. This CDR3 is CASSKRLAGEREQFF. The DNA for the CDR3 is TGTGCCAGCAGCAAGAGACTAGCGGGAGAGCGCGAGCAGTTCTTC.

The CDR3 loop reads CASRCASSGSSYEQYF. CDR3 in DNA: TGTGCAAGTCGCTGTGCTTCTAGCGGGAGTTCCTACGAGCAGTACTTC. V and J are TRBV12-2 and TRBJ2-7; the table's D gene call, TRBD2, was not cross checked with the DNA. TRBV12-2 is termed a pseudogene. This CDR3 contains 16 residues.

The CDR3, as DNA: TGTGCCAGCGCCGGGGTAGAGGGGGCCGGCAAAAACATTCAGTACTTC. Translated, it gives CASAGVEGAGKNIQYF. The J gene is TRBJ2-4, the V gene TRBV28; 7 bases are a match to TRBD1. Germline loops: CDR1 MDHEN, CDR2 SYDVKM. V dropped 8 bases and J dropped 3; count of bases not matched to a gene: 13. This CDR3 is 16 amino acids long.

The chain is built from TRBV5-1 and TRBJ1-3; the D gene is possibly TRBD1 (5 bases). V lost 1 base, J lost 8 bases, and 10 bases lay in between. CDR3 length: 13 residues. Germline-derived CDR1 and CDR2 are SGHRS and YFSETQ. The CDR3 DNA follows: TGCGCCAGCAGCTTGTGGCAGGGCCACACCATATATTTT. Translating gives CASSLWQGHTIYF.

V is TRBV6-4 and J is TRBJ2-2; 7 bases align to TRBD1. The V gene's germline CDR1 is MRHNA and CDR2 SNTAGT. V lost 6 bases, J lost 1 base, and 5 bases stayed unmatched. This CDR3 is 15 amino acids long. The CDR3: CASRRDRLNTGELFF. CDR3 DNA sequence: TGTGCCAGCAGACGGGACAGACTGAACACCGGGGAGCTGTTTTTT.

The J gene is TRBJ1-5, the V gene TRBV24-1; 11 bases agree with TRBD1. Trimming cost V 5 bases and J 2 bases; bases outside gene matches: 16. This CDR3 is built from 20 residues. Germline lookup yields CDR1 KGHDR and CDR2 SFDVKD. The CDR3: CATSGSPGQGGSYGNQPQHF. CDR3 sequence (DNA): TGTGCCACCAGTGGGTCCCCGGGACAGGGGGGGTCCTACGGCAATCAGCCCCAGCATTTT.

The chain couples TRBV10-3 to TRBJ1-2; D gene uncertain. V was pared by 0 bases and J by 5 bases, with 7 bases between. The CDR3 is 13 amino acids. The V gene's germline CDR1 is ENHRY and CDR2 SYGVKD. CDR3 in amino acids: CAISESPGYGYTF. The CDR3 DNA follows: TGTGCCATCAGTGAGTCGCCCGGGTATGGCTACACCTTC.

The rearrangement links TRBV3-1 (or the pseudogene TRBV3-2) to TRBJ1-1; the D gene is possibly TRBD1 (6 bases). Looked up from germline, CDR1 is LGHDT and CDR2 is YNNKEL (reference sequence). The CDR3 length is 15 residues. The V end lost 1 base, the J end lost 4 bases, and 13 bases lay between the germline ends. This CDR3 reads CASSQATGPGTEAFF. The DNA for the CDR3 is TGTGCCAGCAGCCAAGCGACAGGCCCGGGCACTGAAGCTTTCTTT.

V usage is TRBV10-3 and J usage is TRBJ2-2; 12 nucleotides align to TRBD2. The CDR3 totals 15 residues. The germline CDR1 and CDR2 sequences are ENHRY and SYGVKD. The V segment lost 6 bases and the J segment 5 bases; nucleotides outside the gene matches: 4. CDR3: CAISLTSGRTGELFF. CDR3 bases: TGTGCCATCAGCCTGACTAGCGGGAGAACCGGGGAGCTGTTTTTT.

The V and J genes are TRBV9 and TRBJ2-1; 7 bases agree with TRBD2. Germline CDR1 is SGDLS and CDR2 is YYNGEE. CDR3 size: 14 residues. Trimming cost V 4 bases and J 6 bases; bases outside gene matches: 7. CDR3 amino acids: CASSRAGVINEQFF. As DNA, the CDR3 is TGTGCCAGCAGCCGGGCGGGGGTAATCAATGAGCAGTTCTTC.

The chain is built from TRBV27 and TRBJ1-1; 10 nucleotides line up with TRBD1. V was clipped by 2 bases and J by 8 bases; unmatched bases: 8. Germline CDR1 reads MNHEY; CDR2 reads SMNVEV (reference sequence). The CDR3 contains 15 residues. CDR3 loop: CASSLVGTGAVEAFF. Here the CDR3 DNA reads TGTGCCAGCAGTTTAGTAGGGACAGGGGCGGTAGAAGCTTTCTTT.

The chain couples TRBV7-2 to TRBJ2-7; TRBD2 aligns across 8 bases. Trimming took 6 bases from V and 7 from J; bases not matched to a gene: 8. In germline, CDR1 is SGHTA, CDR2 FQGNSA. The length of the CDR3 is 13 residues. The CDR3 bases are TGTGCCAGCAGTCCGGGGGGGGGAAGAGAGCAGTACTTC. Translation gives CASSPGGGREQYF.

CDR3 nucleotides: TGTGCCAGCTCAGCAGGGTTTGGAAACACCATATATTTT. Its translation: CASSAGFGNTIYF. The rearrangement links TRBV18 to TRBJ1-3; D might be TRBD1 (5 bases). Trimming stripped 5 bases from V and 3 bases from J, with 8 bases between. Germline CDR1 and CDR2: KGHSH and LQKENI. CDR3 length: 13 amino acids.

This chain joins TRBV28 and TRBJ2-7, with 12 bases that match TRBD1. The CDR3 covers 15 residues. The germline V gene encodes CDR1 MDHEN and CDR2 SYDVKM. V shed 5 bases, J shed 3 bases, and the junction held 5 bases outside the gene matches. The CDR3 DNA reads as TGTGCCAGCAGTGCCCGGGACAGGGGGCACTACGAGCAGTACTTC. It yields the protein CASSARDRGHYEQYF.

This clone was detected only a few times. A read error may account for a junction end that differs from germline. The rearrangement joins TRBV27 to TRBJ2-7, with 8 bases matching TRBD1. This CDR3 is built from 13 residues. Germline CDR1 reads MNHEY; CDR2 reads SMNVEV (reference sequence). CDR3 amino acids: CASSLKSGGIHSF. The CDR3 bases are TGTGCCAGCAGTTTGAAGTCAGGGGGCATTCACTCCTTC.

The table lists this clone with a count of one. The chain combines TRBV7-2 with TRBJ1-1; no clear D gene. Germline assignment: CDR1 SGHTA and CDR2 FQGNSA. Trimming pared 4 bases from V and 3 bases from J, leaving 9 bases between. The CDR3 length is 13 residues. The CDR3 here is CASSSESYTEAFF. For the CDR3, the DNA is TGTGCCAGCAGCTCCGAGTCCTACACTGAAGCTTTCTTT.

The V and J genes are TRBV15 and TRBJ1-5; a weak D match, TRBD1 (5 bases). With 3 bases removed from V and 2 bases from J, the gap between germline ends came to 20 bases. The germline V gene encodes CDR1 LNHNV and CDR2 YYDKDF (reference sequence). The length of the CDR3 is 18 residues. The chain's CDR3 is CATSRTSSTVAGNQPQHF. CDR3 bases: TGTGCCACCAGCAGGACAAGCTCGACAGTGGCTGGCAATCAGCCCCAGCATTTT.

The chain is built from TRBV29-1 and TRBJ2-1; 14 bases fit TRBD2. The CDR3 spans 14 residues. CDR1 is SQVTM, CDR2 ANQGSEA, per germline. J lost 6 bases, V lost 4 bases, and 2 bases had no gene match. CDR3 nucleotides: TGCAGCGTTGGGACTAGCGGGAGGCCCAATGAGCAGTTCTTC. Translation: CSVGTSGRPNEQFF.

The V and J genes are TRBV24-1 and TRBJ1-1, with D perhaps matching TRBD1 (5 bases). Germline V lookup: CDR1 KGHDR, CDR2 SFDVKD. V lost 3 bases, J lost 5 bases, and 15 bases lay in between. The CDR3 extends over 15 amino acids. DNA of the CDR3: TGTGCCACCAGTGATGCCAGGGAAGGGGAAACTGAAGCTTTCTTT. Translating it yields CATSDAREGETEAFF.

The CDR3 region has the DNA TGTGCCTGGGCGCAGACAGGGGGCTATGGCTACACCTTC. This gives the protein CAWAQTGGYGYTF. The chain combines TRBV30 with TRBJ1-2; TRBD1 matches 9 bases. From germline, CDR1 is GTSNPN and CDR2 SVGIG (reference sequence). The junction had 5 bases not matched to a gene; V was cut back by 5 bases and J by 4 bases. CDR3 length: 13 residues.

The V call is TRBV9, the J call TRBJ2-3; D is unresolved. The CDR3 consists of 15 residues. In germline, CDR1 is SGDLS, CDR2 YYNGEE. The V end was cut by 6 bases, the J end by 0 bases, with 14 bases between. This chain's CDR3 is CASNETPLSTDTQYF. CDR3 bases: TGTGCCAGCAATGAGACACCTCTTAGCACAGATACGCAGTATTTT.

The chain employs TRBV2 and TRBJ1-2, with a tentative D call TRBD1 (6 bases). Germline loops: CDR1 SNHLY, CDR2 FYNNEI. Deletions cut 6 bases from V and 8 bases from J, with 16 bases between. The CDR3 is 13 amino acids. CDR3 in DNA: TGTGCCAGCAGGGACAGCGGCAGGGAGGGCTACACCTTC. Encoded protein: CASRDSGREGYTF.

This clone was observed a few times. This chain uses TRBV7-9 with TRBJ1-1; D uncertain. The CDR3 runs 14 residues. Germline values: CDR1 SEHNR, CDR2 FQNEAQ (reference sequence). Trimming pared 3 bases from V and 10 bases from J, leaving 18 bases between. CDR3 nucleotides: TGTGCCAGCAGCTTGGCCGCAGGAGGTGAGGGAGCTTTCTTT. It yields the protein CASSLAAGGEGAFF.

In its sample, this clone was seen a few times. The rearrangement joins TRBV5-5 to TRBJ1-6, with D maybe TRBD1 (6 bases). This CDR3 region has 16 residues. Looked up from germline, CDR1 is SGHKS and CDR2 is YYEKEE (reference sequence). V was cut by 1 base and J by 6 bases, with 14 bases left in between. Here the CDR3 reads CASSLIGDIPNSPLHF. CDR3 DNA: TGTGCCAGCAGCTTGATCGGGGACATACCTAATTCACCCCTCCACTTT.

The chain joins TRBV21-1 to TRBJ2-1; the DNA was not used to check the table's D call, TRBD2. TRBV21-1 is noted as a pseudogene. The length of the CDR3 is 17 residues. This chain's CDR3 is CASSEGAGETIYNEQFF. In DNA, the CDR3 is TGTGCCAGCAGCGAAGGGGCGGGGGAGACTATCTACAATGAGCAGTTCTTC.

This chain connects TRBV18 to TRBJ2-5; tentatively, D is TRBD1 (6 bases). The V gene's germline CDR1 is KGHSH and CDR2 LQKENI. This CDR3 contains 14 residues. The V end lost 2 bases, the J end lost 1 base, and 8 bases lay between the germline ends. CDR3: CASSPLDSQETQYF. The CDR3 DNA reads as TGTGCCAGCTCACCATTGGACAGCCAAGAGACCCAGTACTTC.

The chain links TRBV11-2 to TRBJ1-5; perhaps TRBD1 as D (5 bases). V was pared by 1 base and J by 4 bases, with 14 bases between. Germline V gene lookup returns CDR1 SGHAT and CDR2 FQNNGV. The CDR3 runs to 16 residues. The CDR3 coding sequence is TGTGCCAGCAGCTTAGCGTTAGGGGAGGGAAATCAGCCCCAGCATTTT. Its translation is CASSLALGEGNQPQHF.

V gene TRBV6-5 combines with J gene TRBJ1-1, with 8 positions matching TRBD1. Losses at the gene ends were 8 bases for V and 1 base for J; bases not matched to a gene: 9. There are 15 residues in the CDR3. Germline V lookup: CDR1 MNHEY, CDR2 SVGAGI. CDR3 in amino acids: CASHGRTGGNTEAFF. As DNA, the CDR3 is TGTGCCAGCCATGGCAGAACAGGGGGGAACACTGAAGCTTTCTTT.

The CDR3 sequence: CASSFTSEEYRGHYGYTF. CDR3 sequence (DNA): TGTGCCAGCAGCTTTACGTCCGAAGAGTACAGGGGGCACTATGGCTACACCTTC. The chain combines TRBV7-9 with TRBJ1-2; 9 bases map to TRBD1. The CDR3 covers 18 residues. Germline CDR1 is SEHNR and CDR2 is FQNEAQ (reference sequence). V was pared by 3 bases and J by 3 bases, with 14 bases of the junction left unmatched.